The 17 T cell receptor beta chains below all came from one sample that was sequenced in a study of memory CD4+ T cells and cytomegalovirus serostatus. Single viable CD3+CD4+CD8-CD45RO+ cells were sorted as the memory CD4+ T cells. The protocol was immunoSEQ multiplex PCR, while the TCRdb copy is restricted to in-frame clones and leaves out a portion. The top ten hold approximately 1.1% of the sample, which has about 59,000 clones, 80% to 90% seen once. Sequencing was performed on memory CD4+ T cells from blood. The source is an adult in good health and CMV-seronegative.

The chain recombines TRBV2 with TRBJ2-5; D ambiguous. V was shortened by 7 bases and J by 4 bases, with 13 bases between the two germline ends. This CDR3 spans 13 amino acids. Germline lookup yields CDR1 SNHLY and CDR2 FYNNEI. The CDR3 protein is CASTKGSPETQYF. The CDR3 coding sequence is TGTGCCAGCACTAAAGGGTCCCCAGAGACCCAGTACTTC. The full variable domain, with the rest looked up from reference TRBV2 and TRBJ2-5, is EPEVTQTPSHQVTQMGQEVILRCVPISNHLYFYWYRQILGQKVEFLVSFYNNEISEKSEIFDDQFSVERPDGSNFTLKIRSTKLEDSAMYFCASTKGSPETQYFGPGTRLLVL.

The chain links TRBV6-1 to TRBJ1-3; 10 bases fit TRBD1. Germline CDR1 is MNHNS and CDR2 is SASEGT. The CDR3 is 15 residues long. V trimming: 4 bases; J trimming: 2 bases; junction bases outside the gene matches: 2. The CDR3 sequence: CASSAGQGTGNTIYF. CDR3 DNA: TGTGCCAGCAGTGCGGGACAGGGGACTGGAAACACCATATATTTT.

This clone was seen a handful of times. V is TRBV30 and J is TRBJ2-5, with 13 bases aligning to TRBD2. Germline loops: CDR1 GTSNPN, CDR2 SVGIG (reference sequence). This CDR3 is built from 15 residues. V was pared by 3 bases and J by 10 bases, with 11 bases of the junction left unmatched. The CDR3 bases are TGTGCCTGGAGGGGGAAGGGACTAGCGGGATTCGACCAGTACTTC. Translation gives CAWRGKGLAGFDQYF.

The chain has TRBV18 and TRBJ2-7; 16 bases are a match to TRBD2. The V gene end was trimmed by 3 bases and the J gene end by 6 bases; junction bases not matched to a gene: 11. Germline V gives CDR1 KGHSH, CDR2 LQKENI. The CDR3 covers 18 residues. The CDR3 is CASSPPGLAGGPGSEQYF. The CDR3 DNA reads as TGTGCCAGCTCACCCCCGGGACTAGCGGGAGGGCCCGGCTCCGAGCAGTACTTC.

This chain uses TRBV5-1 with TRBJ2-7; 8 bases agree with TRBD2. Trimming at V came to 0 bases and at J to 2 bases, leaving 10 bases not matched to a gene. This CDR3 comprises 17 residues. The germline gives CDR1 SGHRS, CDR2 YFSETQ. CDR3 bases: TGCGCCAGCAGCTTGGGAAGCGGGAGTTCCGGCCCCTACGAGCAGTACTTC. This sequence encodes CASSLGSGSSGPYEQYF.

This clone was picked up a small number of times. The CDR3 bases are TGTGCCAGCAGTTACTCAGCCCCTCCGTCGAGCGCTTTCTTT. It is translated as CASSYSAPPSSAFF. V and J are TRBV6-5 and TRBJ1-1; D gene uncertain. Germline V gene data show CDR1 as MNHEY and CDR2 as SVGAGI. V was pared by 0 bases and J by 11 bases, with 16 bases between. CDR3 size: 14 residues.

This rearrangement joins TRBV9 to TRBJ1-1; 7 bases align to TRBD1. The CDR3 totals 14 residues. Germline loops: CDR1 SGDLS, CDR2 YYNGEE. V trimming: 3 bases; J trimming: 5 bases; junction bases outside the gene matches: 7. CDR3 sequence: CASSAQGGNTEAFF. In DNA form, the CDR3 reads TGTGCCAGCAGCGCCCAGGGGGGGAATACTGAAGCTTTCTTT.

The J gene is TRBJ2-4, the V gene TRBV7-2; perhaps D is TRBD1 or TRBD2 (5 bases each). The CDR3 length is 16 residues. CDR1 and CDR2 from the germline V gene are SGHTA and FQGNSA. V was pared by 3 bases and J by 1 base, with 13 bases between. CDR3 sequence (DNA): TGTGCCAGCAGCTTCCAGGGCTGGGGGGCCAAAAACATTCAGTACTTC. This sequence encodes CASSFQGWGAKNIQYF.

The V call is TRBV7-6, the J call TRBJ2-2; D uncertain. Per the germline V gene, CDR1 is SGHVS and CDR2 is FNYEAQ. The CDR3 loop spans 13 amino acids. V was cut by 6 bases and J by 1 base, with 6 bases left in between. The chain's CDR3 is CASSGVNTGELFF. CDR3 nucleotide sequence: TGTGCCAGCAGTGGAGTGAACACCGGGGAGCTGTTTTTT.

V gene TRBV6-5 combines with J gene TRBJ2-2, with D uncertain. CDR3 length: 14 amino acids. The ends were cut back, 2 bases at V and 4 bases at J, with 8 bases in the middle. Germline CDR1 MNHEY, CDR2 SVGAGI. The CDR3 region is CASSYRVSTGELFF. The CDR3 DNA reads TGTGCCAGCAGTTACAGGGTCTCCACCGGGGAGCTGTTTTTT.

The V gene is TRBV2, the J gene TRBJ2-1; weak D call: TRBD2 (5 bases). The CDR3 length is 14 residues. Deletions cut 2 bases from V and 2 bases from J, with 7 bases between. Germline-derived CDR1 and CDR2 are SNHLY and FYNNEI. The CDR3 here is CASSEYGTYNEQFF. CDR3 DNA: TGTGCCAGCAGTGAATACGGGACCTACAATGAGCAGTTCTTC. Using reference TRBV2 and TRBJ2-1 for the parts outside the CDR3, the full variable domain is EPEVTQTPSHQVTQMGQEVILRCVPISNHLYFYWYRQILGQKVEFLVSFYNNEISEKSEIFDDQFSVERPDGSNFTLKIRSTKLEDSAMYFCASSEYGTYNEQFFGPGTRLTVL.

This clone has just a few counts. This chain joins TRBV7-9 and TRBJ2-5; TRBD1 matches at 9 bases. The CDR3 has 13 amino acids. The V gene end was trimmed by 11 bases and the J gene end by 5 bases; junction bases not matched to a gene: 9. Germline assignment: CDR1 SEHNR and CDR2 FQNEAQ (reference sequence). CDR3 sequence (DNA): TGTGCCGGACAGGGGTCCCCGGGGGAGACCCAGTACTTC. Translated, it gives CAGQGSPGETQYF.

This rearrangement joins TRBV5-1 to TRBJ2-2; TRBD1 matches at 7 bases. V lost 0 bases and J lost 5; bases outside the gene matches: 10. The CDR3 covers 17 residues. The germline V gene has CDR1 SGHRS and CDR2 YFSETQ. In nucleotides, the CDR3 is TGCGCCAGCAGCTTGGAATACGGACAGGTGGGGACCGGGGAGCTGTTTTTT. It specifies CASSLEYGQVGTGELFF.

This clone was seen just once. The rearrangement uses TRBV20-1 and TRBJ2-1; D ambiguous. The CDR3 runs 11 residues. CDR1 is DFQATT, CDR2 SNEGSKA, per germline (reference sequence). V shed 3 bases and J shed 6 bases, with 6 bases lying between them. The CDR3 DNA reads TGCAGTGCTAGTGAACCCAATGAGCAGTTCTTC. It codes for CSASEPNEQFF.

This clone was detected once. The chain carries TRBV27 and TRBJ2-5, with D perhaps matching TRBD1 (6 bases). The CDR3 consists of 13 residues. Germline V gene lookup returns CDR1 MNHEY and CDR2 SMNVEV (reference sequence). The V gene lost 1 base and the J gene lost 4 bases, with 7 bases spanning the gap. In nucleotides, the CDR3 is TGTGCCAGCAGTTTATTCAGGGGAGAGACCCAGTACTTC. Amino acid sequence: CASSLFRGETQYF.

The rearrangement uses TRBV5-4 and TRBJ1-2, with 8 bases aligning to TRBD1. CDR3 length: 15 residues. In germline, CDR1 is SGHNT, CDR2 YYREEE (reference sequence). V was clipped by 2 bases and J by 5 bases; unmatched bases: 8. CDR3 protein: CASSLRAGGQYGYTF. DNA for the CDR3: TGTGCCAGCAGCTTAAGGGCAGGGGGCCAATATGGCTACACCTTC.

In its sample, this clone was seen a few times. This sequence joins TRBV6-6 and TRBJ1-2, with 7 nucleotides matching TRBD1. Unmatched junction bases numbered 6, after V lost 4 bases and J lost 4 bases. The germline V gene encodes CDR1 MNHNY and CDR2 SVGAGI (reference sequence). The CDR3 runs 14 residues. CDR3 region: CASSLVTGSYGYTF. CDR3 in DNA: TGTGCCAGCAGTTTGGTGACAGGGAGCTATGGCTACACCTTC.